The 10 T cell receptor beta chains below all came from one sample that was sequenced in a study of Graves' ophthalmopathy and Graves' hyperthyroidism. Amplifying from RNA transcripts, the study obtained TCR beta CDR3 regions. Following a first-round RT-PCR that used HTBI primers, a second-round multiplex PCR was carried out. TCRdb ran MiXCR on the multiplex PCR reads and lists one entry per CDR3 protein. The sample gives about 400,000 distinct CDR3 sequences, more than 20% of which show up once; around 3% is in the top ten. The sequenced sample was peripheral blood. The source of these receptors is a woman between 18 and 30 years old with stable Graves' hyperthyroidism.

This clonotype was recorded many times. V is TRBV20-1 and J is TRBJ2-7; D gene unclear. The length of the CDR3 is 14 residues. Trimming took off 7 bases at V and 1 base at J, with 17 bases between the two ends. From germline, CDR1 is DFQATT and CDR2 SNEGSKA (reference sequence). The chain's CDR3 is CSESPVQRSYEQYF. The CDR3 region has the DNA TGCAGTGAGTCCCCGGTGCAGCGTTCCTACGAGCAGTACTTC.

J is TRBJ2-7 and V is TRBV5-1, with a possible D match to TRBD1 (5 bases). In germline, CDR1 is SGHRS, CDR2 YFSETQ. V shed 1 base and J shed 3 bases, with 8 bases lying between them. CDR3 size: 13 residues. The CDR3, as DNA: TGCGCCAGCAGCTTGTACCAGGGCTACGAGCAGTACTTC. As protein: CASSLYQGYEQYF.

The chain uses TRBV10-3 and TRBJ2-2; D ambiguous. V lost 2 bases to trimming and J lost 3 bases, with 4 bases between them. The CDR3 has 13 amino acids. CDR1 and CDR2 (germline): ENHRY, SYGVKD. This chain's CDR3 is CAISERDTGELFF. The CDR3 DNA is TGTGCCATCAGTGAGCGGGACACCGGGGAGCTGTTTTTT.

This clonotype turned up a few times. This chain connects TRBV5-1 to TRBJ2-2; no clear D gene. CDR3 length: 13 residues. V was trimmed by 1 base and J by 6 bases, leaving 7 bases between them. CDR1 is SGHRS and CDR2 is YFSETQ in the germline V gene. The CDR3 spells CASSLNRPGELFF. CDR3 nucleotide sequence: TGCGCCAGCAGCTTGAACCGGCCCGGGGAGCTGTTTTTT. Supplemented by reference TRBV5-1 and TRBJ2-2, the full variable domain reads KAGVTQTPRYLIKTRGQQVTLSCSPISGHRSVSWYQQTPGQGLQFLFEYFSETQRNKGNFPGRFSGRQFSNSRSEMNVSTLELGDSALYLCASSLNRPGELFFGEGSRLTVL.

This clonotype was recorded many times. The rearrangement joins TRBV5-1 to TRBJ1-2, with D maybe TRBD1 (5 bases). The length of the CDR3 is 15 residues. Trimming took 0 bases from V and 4 from J, leaving 13 bases between them. The V gene's germline CDR1 is SGHRS and CDR2 YFSETQ. CDR3 amino acids: CASSLAGSGTYGYTF. The CDR3 region has the DNA TGCGCCAGCAGCTTGGCCGGATCGGGGACCTATGGCTACACCTTC.

This clonotype was detected ten times or more. This chain joins TRBV30 and TRBJ2-5; D is unclear. V was cut by 6 bases and J by 2 bases, with 4 bases left in between. CDR3 size: 10 residues. CDR1 is GTSNPN, CDR2 SVGIG, per germline (reference sequence). This chain's CDR3 is CACLQETQYF. CDR3 nucleotide sequence: TGTGCCTGCCTACAAGAGACCCAGTACTTC.

This clonotype has ten or more counts. This chain connects TRBV6-1 to TRBJ2-7, with 11 nucleotides matching TRBD1. The germline V gene has CDR1 MNHNS and CDR2 SASEGT. The CDR3 totals 15 residues. V dropped 8 bases and J dropped 5; count of bases not matched to a gene: 11. DNA for the CDR3: TGTGCCAGCCTACGTACCGGGACAGGGGGTCACGAGCAGTACTTC. Its translation: CASLRTGTGGHEQYF.

This sequence joins TRBV6-5 and TRBJ1-1; D not resolved. The CDR3 sequence is 14 residues long. CDR1 and CDR2 (germline): MNHEY, SVGAGI. V shed 2 bases and J shed 5 bases, with 12 bases lying between them. CDR3 DNA: TGTGCCAGCAGTTACGAAAACTCCGCGACTGAAGCTTTCTTT. This gives the protein CASSYENSATEAFF.

The chain links TRBV6-1 to TRBJ1-2; 8 bases map to TRBD1. This CDR3 region has 15 residues. V lost 4 bases and J lost 7; bases outside the gene matches: 11. Per germline, CDR1 MNHNS and CDR2 SASEGT. The CDR3, as DNA: TGTGCCAGCAGTGGCCGGACAGGGTCAGCAGTTGGCTACACCTTC. Translation gives CASSGRTGSAVGYTF.

CDR3 nucleotide sequence: TGCAGTGCAATGACGGGGGACTTACTAGCGGAAGAGACCCAGTACTTC. Amino acids: CSAMTGDLLAEETQYF. The J gene is TRBJ2-5, the V gene TRBV20-1; 8 bases match TRBD2. The V segment lost 6 bases and the J segment 3 bases; nucleotides outside the gene matches: 15. This CDR3 has 16 amino acids. The germline gives CDR1 DFQATT, CDR2 SNEGSKA (reference sequence).